Listed below are T cell receptor beta chains from one sample, sequenced in a study of T cells in Graves' hyperthyroidism and ophthalmopathy. Via MiXCR, TCRdb re-called the multiplex PCR reads, giving one row per CDR3 protein. The sample has 410,000 or so distinct CDR3 sequences; about 15% are singletons. Sequenced input: blood. These receptor sequences come from a man younger than 35 with Graves' ophthalmopathy. Each CDR3 is given with its conserved first and last residue. A D gene is named only where the DNA matches it firmly. Where a row states a size, it is once, few, many or the class of an expanded clone; other rows omit it.

J,D,V,size,CDR3,DNA
TRBJ1-5,-,TRBV15,-,CATSVDGDQPQHF,TGTGCCACCAGCGTAGACGGCGATCAGCCCCAGCATTTT
TRBJ1-2,-,TRBV19,few,CASSKAWTDNGYTF,TGTGCCAGTAGCAAAGCGTGGACAGACAATGGCTACACCTTC
TRBJ1-2,-,TRBV15,-,CATSRARNGYTF,TGTGCCACCAGCAGAGCGCGGAACGGCTACACCTTC
TRBJ2-3,TRBD2,TRBV19,few,CASSTRTSASRGDTQYF,TGTGCCAGTAGTACCCGGACTAGCGCCAGTAGAGGCGATACGCAGTATTTT
TRBJ1-5,TRBD1,TRBV11-1,-,CASSLWTGGLDQPQHF,TGTGCCAGCAGCTTGTGGACAGGGGGCTTGGATCAGCCCCAGCATTTT
TRBJ1-2,-,TRBV24-1,many,CATSGVPDYGYTF,TGTGCCACCAGTGGAGTCCCGGACTATGGCTACACCTTC
TRBJ2-7,-,TRBV5-1,-,CASSLAPGREQYF,TGCGCCAGCAGCTTGGCCCCGGGTCGCGAGCAGTACTTC
TRBJ2-3,-,TRBV6-1,-,CATQSPDTQYF,TGTGCCACCCAGTCCCCAGATACGCAGTATTTT
TRBJ2-1,TRBD2,TRBV7-9,many,CASSASGSNNEQFF,TGTGCCAGCAGCGCCAGCGGGAGCAATAATGAGCAGTTCTTC
TRBJ2-7,-,TRBV12-3/TRBV12-4,many,CASSEYRADIFEQYF,TGTGCCAGCAGTGAGTACAGGGCCGACATTTTCGAGCAGTACTTC
TRBJ1-1,-,TRBV30,-,CAWGVGLGTEAFF,TGTGCCTGGGGGGTGGGTCTCGGAACTGAAGCTTTCTTT
TRBJ2-7,TRBD1,TRBV4-2,many,CASSLDRRAYEQYF,TGTGCCAGCAGCCTGGACAGGAGAGCCTACGAGCAGTACTTC
TRBJ2-2,-,TRBV7-3,many,CASSTSSAAGELFF,TGTGCCAGCAGCACCTCTAGCGCGGCCGGGGAGCTGTTTTTT
TRBJ2-7,-,TRBV5-1,many,CASSLAGMWNEQYF,TGCGCCAGCAGCTTGGCAGGGATGTGGAACGAGCAGTACTTC
TRBJ1-4,-,TRBV10-3,-,CAISGGRLSPTNEKLFF,TGTGCCATCAGTGGGGGACGGCTTAGTCCAACTAATGAAAAACTGTTTTTT
TRBJ1-1,-,TRBV6-1,-,CAISTAVNTEAFF,TGTGCCATCTCGACAGCGGTGAACACTGAAGCTTTCTTT
TRBJ1-2,TRBD1,TRBV11-3,many,CASSSTGGDGYTF,TGTGCCAGCAGCTCGACAGGGGGGGATGGCTACACCTTC
TRBJ2-2,-,TRBV11-3,few,CASSSPPTGELFF,TGTGCCAGCAGCTCCCCCCCCACCGGGGAGCTGTTTTTT
TRBJ2-7,TRBD1,TRBV2,-,CASRGGTGTYEQYF,TGTGCCAGCAGGGGGGGGACAGGGACCTACGAGCAGTACTTC
TRBJ2-3,-,TRBV5-1,many,CASRTESSTDTQYF,TGCGCCAGCAGGACTGAATCAAGCACAGATACGCAGTATTTT
TRBJ2-1,TRBD2,TRBV7-2,many,CASSSSGGIRHEQFF,TGTGCCAGCAGCTCTAGCGGGGGTATTCGCCATGAGCAGTTCTTC
TRBJ2-7,TRBD1,TRBV19,-,CASSIRDSTYEQYF,TGTGCCAGTAGTATTCGGGACAGTACCTACGAGCAGTACTTC
TRBJ2-2,-,TRBV11-2,-,CASSLAMRVRRAGELFF,TGTGCCAGCAGCTTAGCTATGAGGGTTAGGAGGGCCGGGGAGCTGTTTTTT
TRBJ1-4,-,TRBV2,many,CASSEGAGVDEKLFF,TGTGCCAGCAGTGAAGGGGCAGGAGTAGATGAAAAACTGTTTTTT
TRBJ2-3,-,TRBV7-8,many,CASSQGGGADTQYF,TGTGCCAGCAGCCAAGGGGGGGGGGCAGATACGCAGTATTTT
TRBJ1-2,-,TRBV24-1,few,CATSDLENYGYTF,TGTGCCACCAGTGATTTAGAGAACTATGGCTACACCTTC
TRBJ1-1,TRBD1,TRBV6-2/TRBV6-3,-,CASSTTGTGLNTEAFF,TGTGCCAGCAGTACAACCGGGACAGGCCTGAACACTGAAGCTTTCTTT
TRBJ2-3,TRBD2,TRBV6-5,few,CASSYSLPGGMQDTQYF,TGTGCCAGCAGTTACTCCCTACCGGGGGGAATGCAAGATACGCAGTATTTT
TRBJ2-2,TRBD1,TRBV6-1,-,CASSKGQGAITGELFF,TGTGCCAGCAGTAAGGGACAGGGGGCCATCACCGGGGAGCTGTTTTTT
TRBJ1-4,-,TRBV7-9,-,CASSLAGRENEKLFF,TGTGCCAGCAGCTTAGCGGGCAGAGAGAATGAAAAACTGTTTTTT
TRBJ2-1,-,TRBV7-9,many,CASSLKRKSGYNEQFF,TGTGCCAGCAGCCTTAAGAGAAAATCGGGCTACAATGAGCAGTTCTTC
TRBJ1-1,-,TRBV28,many,CASRSMNTEAFF,TGTGCCAGCAGGAGCATGAACACTGAAGCTTTCTTT
TRBJ1-2,TRBD1,TRBV4-1,once,CAGSQVGDRLNGYTF,TGCGCCGGCAGCCAAGTCGGGGACAGACTGAATGGCTACACCTTC
TRBJ2-5,TRBD1,TRBV30,many,CAWVSWDREVQYF,TGTGCCTGGGTTAGCTGGGACAGGGAAGTGCAGTACTTC
TRBJ2-3,TRBD1,TRBV29-1,few,CSGGRDRGLSDTQYF,TGCAGCGGGGGGAGAGACAGGGGGCTTTCAGATACGCAGTATTTT
TRBJ1-2,-,TRBV6-1,-,CASSEEWTVNYGYTF,TGTGCCAGCAGTGAAGAATGGACAGTTAACTATGGCTACACCTTC
TRBJ2-1,TRBD2,TRBV11-2,many,CASSLVGTSGRTYNEQFF,TGTGCCAGCAGCTTAGTTGGGACTAGCGGGAGGACCTACAATGAGCAGTTCTTC
TRBJ1-6,-,TRBV19,-,CARDSNSPLHF,TGTGCCAGGGACAGTAATTCACCCCTCCACTTT
TRBJ2-3,TRBD2,TRBV5-1,many,CASSPTNLAGADTQYF,TGCGCCAGCAGTCCAACCAATCTAGCGGGAGCAGATACGCAGTATTTT
TRBJ2-3,TRBD2,TRBV18,few,CASSPPASGGAVDTQYF,TGTGCCAGCTCACCACCGGCTAGCGGGGGGGCTGTGGATACGCAGTATTTT
TRBJ2-7,-,TRBV27,many,CASTRGDGSSYEQYF,TGTGCCAGCACCAGGGGGGACGGTAGCTCCTACGAGCAGTACTTC
TRBJ2-3,-,TRBV5-1,many,CASSVRDSTDTQYF,TGCGCCAGCAGCGTCCGGGACAGCACAGATACGCAGTATTTT
TRBJ2-1,TRBD2,TRBV2,many,CASRTVGGSSYNEQFF,TGTGCCAGCAGGACGGTGGGAGGGAGCTCCTACAATGAGCAGTTCTTC
TRBJ1-1,TRBD1,TRBV3-1,-,CASSIRDREGTEAFF,TGTGCCAGCAGCATCCGGGACAGGGAAGGCACTGAAGCTTTCTTT
TRBJ1-2,TRBD1,TRBV2,many,CASSKSRGDLNGYTF,TGTGCCAGCAGTAAATCCAGGGGGGACCTTAATGGCTACACCTTC
TRBJ1-1,-,TRBV9,few,CASSQTVNTEAFF,TGTGCCAGCAGCCAGACAGTGAACACTGAAGCTTTCTTT
TRBJ2-1,TRBD2,TRBV7-9,few,CASSSTRVAGTNNEQFF,TGTGCCAGCAGCTCGACTAGGGTAGCGGGGACAAACAATGAGCAGTTCTTC
TRBJ1-3,TRBD1,TRBV7-2,-,CASGAGQGLSSGNTIYF,TGTGCCAGCGGCGCTGGACAGGGCCTAAGCTCTGGAAACACCATATATTTT